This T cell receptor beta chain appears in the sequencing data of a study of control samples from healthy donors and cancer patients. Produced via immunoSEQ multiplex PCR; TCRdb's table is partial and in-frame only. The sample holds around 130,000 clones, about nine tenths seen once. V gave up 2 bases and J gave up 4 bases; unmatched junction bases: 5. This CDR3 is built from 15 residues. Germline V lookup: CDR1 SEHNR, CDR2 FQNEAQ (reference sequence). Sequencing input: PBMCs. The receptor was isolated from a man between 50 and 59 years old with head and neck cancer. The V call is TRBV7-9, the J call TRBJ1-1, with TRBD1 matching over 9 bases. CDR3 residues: CASSLTATGGTEAFF. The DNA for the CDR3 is TGTGCCAGCAGCTTAACGGCGACAGGGGGCACTGAAGCTTTCTTT.